Listed below are T cell receptor beta chains from one sample, sequenced in a study of shared clonotypes between healthy human individuals. Sequencing used immunoSEQ multiplex PCR; TCRdb keeps in-frame clones, though not all of them. The sample yields 740,000 or so clones, 55% to 85% seen once. Material: memory CD4+ T cells sorted from blood. These receptors originate from a woman in her twenties or thirties in good health. Each CDR3 is given with its conserved first and last residue. Fields, in order: J gene, D gene, V gene, clone size, CDR3 DNA, CDR3 protein. A D gene is named only where the DNA matches it firmly. A clone size is listed for some rows: how often the clone was seen (once, few, many), or a class if it is expanded.

>TRBJ2-3|.|TRBV19|once
TGTGCCAGTAGTATTGGGCCGGGAGTAGGCACAGATACGCAGTATTTT
CASSIGPGVGTDTQYF
>TRBJ1-2|.|TRBV19|.
TGTGCCAGTAAGGGGCCCTATGGCTACACCTTC
CASKGPYGYTF
>TRBJ2-7|.|TRBV25-1|.
TGTGCCAGCAGTGACTCATTGACCGGCAGGGGGGGATACGAGCAGTACTTC
CASSDSLTGRGGYEQYF
>TRBJ1-1|.|TRBV6-1|.
TGTGCCAGCAGTCTGGAGGGGAGGAACACTGAAGCTTTCTTT
CASSLEGRNTEAFF
>TRBJ2-1|TRBD2|TRBV28|.
TGTGCCAGCAGAAGCGGGAGGGGGCTCAATGAGCAGTTCTTC
CASRSGRGLNEQFF
>TRBJ2-1|TRBD2|TRBV7-9|.
TGTGCCAGCAACCAGCGGGGGAGTAATGAGCAGTTCTTC
CASNQRGSNEQFF
>TRBJ2-7|.|TRBV29-1|.
TGCAGCGTTGGCGTCTTCGCCGAGCAGTACTTC
CSVGVFAEQYF
>TRBJ2-3|TRBD2|TRBV2|.
TGTGCCAGCAGGAAACTAGCGGGAGCCCCAGATACGCAGTATTTT
CASRKLAGAPDTQYF
>TRBJ2-3|.|TRBV10-1|.
TGCGCCAGCAGCCCCCGGACAACTAGCACAGATACGCAGTATTTT
CASSPRTTSTDTQYF
>TRBJ1-2|.|TRBV6-5|.
TGTGCCAGCAGCAAAACCGTCGGGCTAAAAGGCTACACCTTC
CASSKTVGLKGYTF
>TRBJ2-7|.|TRBV10-1|few
TGCGCCAGCAGTGGTCCCGGGGGTGGCTACGAGCAGTACTTC
CASSGPGGGYEQYF
>TRBJ1-5|TRBD1|TRBV15|once
TGTGCCACCAGCCGAACCGGGACAGGGGACAATCAGCCCCAGCATTTT
CATSRTGTGDNQPQHF
>TRBJ2-1|TRBD1|TRBV7-2|.
TGTGCCAGCAGCCTTACAGGGGCGGCGTACAATGAGCAGTTCTTC
CASSLTGAAYNEQFF
>TRBJ1-1|.|TRBV28|.
TGTGCCAGCAGTACGGCAGTGAACACTGAAGCTTTCTTT
CASSTAVNTEAFF
>TRBJ1-2|.|TRBV10-3|.
TGTGCCATCAGTGAAACGACAGGCATAAACTATGGCTACACCTTC
CAISETTGINYGYTF
>TRBJ2-7|TRBD1|TRBV27|.
TGTGCCAGCAGACCCGAGGGGGCGGTGTGGTACGAGCAGTACTTC
CASRPEGAVWYEQYF
>TRBJ1-4|.|TRBV4-2|.
TGTGCCAGCAGCCAAAAGAACGCCGGAGGGGAAAAACTGTTTTTT
CASSQKNAGGEKLFF
>TRBJ2-3|TRBD2|TRBV2|.
TGTGCCAGCACCGTAGCGGGAGGGGGCGATACGCAGTATTTT
CASTVAGGGDTQYF
>TRBJ2-1|TRBD2|TRBV10-3|.
TGTGCCATCAGATCAGTTAGCGGGAGGGACTACAATGAGCAGTTCTTC
CAIRSVSGRDYNEQFF
>TRBJ2-2|.|TRBV5-4|few
TGTGCCAGCAGCCCCTGGCGGAACACCGGGGAGCTGTTTTTT
CASSPWRNTGELFF
>TRBJ2-4|TRBD1|TRBV5-1|.
TGCGCCAGCAGCCCCGGGACAGGAGGGAACATTCAGTACTTC
CASSPGTGGNIQYF
>TRBJ1-1|.|TRBV28|few
TGTGCCAGCAGTTTAACGTCCAGGGCCACTGAAGCTTTCTTT
CASSLTSRATEAFF
>TRBJ1-1|.|TRBV29-1|few
TGCAGCGTTGGACAGCTGAACACTGAAGCTTTCTTT
CSVGQLNTEAFF
>TRBJ1-2|.|TRBV5-6|.
TGTGCCAGCAGCTTGATGGGTCTCGACTATGGCTACACCTTC
CASSLMGLDYGYTF
>TRBJ2-5|.|TRBV5-1|.
TGCGCCAGCAGCTTGACAGGACATTTACAAGAGACCCAGTACTTC
CASSLTGHLQETQYF
>TRBJ2-1|.|TRBV25-1|.
TGTGCCAGCAGTGATCTCGGGACCTCCTACAATGAGCAGTTCTTC
CASSDLGTSYNEQFF
>TRBJ2-7|.|TRBV10-2|.
TGCGCCAGCAGTGAGTGGGTAGGGAACTCCTACGAGCAGTACTTC
CASSEWVGNSYEQYF
>TRBJ2-1|TRBD2|TRBV19|.
TGTGCCAGTAGTATACAACTAGCGGGTTTTCATGAGCAGTTCTTC
CASSIQLAGFHEQFF
>TRBJ1-1|.|TRBV5-8|.
TGTGCCAGCAGCTTGGAACCGGGCGGGGCAGGAGCTTTCTTT
CASSLEPGGAGAFF
>TRBJ2-7|TRBD2|TRBV10-2|once
TGCGCCAGCAGGCCTAGCGGGATAAAGACTTGGTCGGACGAGCAGTACTTC
CASRPSGIKTWSDEQYF
>TRBJ2-7|TRBD2|TRBV2|.
TGTGCCAGCAGTGGGACTAGCCACGAGCAGTACTTC
CASSGTSHEQYF
>TRBJ2-1|.|TRBV15|.
TGTGCCACCAGCAGTACAAGGACCGGGCGGCAGTTCTTC
CATSSTRTGRQFF
>TRBJ2-3|.|TRBV19|.
TGTGCCAGTAGTATTCCCGGCACTGTGGGCACAGATACGCAGTATTTT
CASSIPGTVGTDTQYF